This TCR beta chain appears in the sequencing data of a study of CD8+ T cells in alopecia areata. Isolated RNA was reverse transcribed into cDNA used as the sequencing template. Libraries were prepared by immunoSEQ multiplex PCR; TCRdb keeps only in-frame clonotypes and omits some of them. The sample has around 86,000 clones, just over 70% seen once. Treatment: oral pan-JAK inhibitor, 5-10 mg twice daily. This clonotype was sampled from a human donor with alopecia areata. The starting material was CD8+ T cells sorted from blood, obtained between weeks 43 and 45, from a patient treated with tofacitinib.

This CDR3 is CAWSVSRAEAFF. In DNA form, the CDR3 reads TGTGCCTGGAGTGTATCAAGGGCTGAAGCTTTCTTT. The V gene is TRBV30, the J gene TRBJ1-1; D not certain. Trimming pared 0 bases from V and 6 bases from J, leaving 8 bases between. The germline gives CDR1 GTSNPN, CDR2 SVGIG (reference sequence). The CDR3 runs 12 residues.